This T cell receptor (beta chain) was sequenced in a study of cytomegalovirus exposure and HLA in healthy donors. Findings and limits, study-wide: Rarity marked most TCR sequences, yet some public TCRs occurred in many donors. Reportedly, cytomegalovirus status was diagnosed with high sensitivity and specificity. Later analysis suggested links between common viral pathogens and several top significant clusters.

Use of 60 Vbeta and 13 Jbeta primers characterized the PCR. TCRdb's table, derived via immunoSEQ multiplex PCR, lists solely in-frame clones and lacks some. The sample includes about 160,000 clones, roughly four fifths of them seen just once. Regarding this clone: The antigen is unknown.

Per the germline V gene, CDR1 is SGHRS and CDR2 is YFSETQ. The CDR3 spans 14 residues. Trimming took off 0 bases at V and 2 bases at J, with 8 bases between the two ends. Sequencing was done on a sample of PBMCs. The source of this sequence is a man in his fifties in good health and CMV-seropositive. This chain uses TRBV5-1 with TRBJ2-5; unclear D gene. CDR3 sequence: CASSLGTTQETQYF. In nucleotides, the CDR3 is TGCGCCAGCAGCTTGGGCACCACACAAGAGACCCAGTACTTC.